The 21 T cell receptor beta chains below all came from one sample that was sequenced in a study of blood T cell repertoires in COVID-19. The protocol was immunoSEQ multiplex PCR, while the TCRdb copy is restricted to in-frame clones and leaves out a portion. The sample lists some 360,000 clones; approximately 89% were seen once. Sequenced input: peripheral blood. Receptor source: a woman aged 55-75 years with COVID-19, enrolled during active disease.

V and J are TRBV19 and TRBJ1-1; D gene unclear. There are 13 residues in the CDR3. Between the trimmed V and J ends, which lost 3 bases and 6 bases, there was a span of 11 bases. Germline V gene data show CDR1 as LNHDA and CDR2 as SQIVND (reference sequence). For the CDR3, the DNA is TGTGCCAGTAGTATTCGGTCCGTACCTGAAGCTTTCTTT. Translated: CASSIRSVPEAFF.

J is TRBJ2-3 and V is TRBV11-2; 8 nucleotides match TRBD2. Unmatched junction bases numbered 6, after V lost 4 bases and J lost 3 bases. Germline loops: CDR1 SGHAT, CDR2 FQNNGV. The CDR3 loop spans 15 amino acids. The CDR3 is CASSSWRGATDTQYF. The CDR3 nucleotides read TGTGCCAGCAGCTCATGGCGGGGGGCGACAGATACGCAGTATTTT.

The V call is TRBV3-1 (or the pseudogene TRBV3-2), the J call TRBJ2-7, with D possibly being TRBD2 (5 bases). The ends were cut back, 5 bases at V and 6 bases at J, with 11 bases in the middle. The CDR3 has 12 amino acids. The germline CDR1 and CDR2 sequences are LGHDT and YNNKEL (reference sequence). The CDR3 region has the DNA TGTGCCAGCAGCGGGGATCGGGGCGAGCAGTACTTC. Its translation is CASSGDRGEQYF.

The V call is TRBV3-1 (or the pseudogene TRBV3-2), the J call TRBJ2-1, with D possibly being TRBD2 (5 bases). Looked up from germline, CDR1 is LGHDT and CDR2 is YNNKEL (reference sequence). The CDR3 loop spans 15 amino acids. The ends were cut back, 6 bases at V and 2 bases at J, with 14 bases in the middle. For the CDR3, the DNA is TGTGCCAGCAGAGGGTTAGCGCGGGCCTACAATGAGCAGTTCTTC. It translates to CASRGLARAYNEQFF.

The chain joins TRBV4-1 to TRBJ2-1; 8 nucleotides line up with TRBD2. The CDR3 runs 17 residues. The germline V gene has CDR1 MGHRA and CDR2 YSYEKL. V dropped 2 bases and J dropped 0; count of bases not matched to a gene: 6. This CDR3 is CASSQPVGGASYNEQFF. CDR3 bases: TGCGCCAGCAGCCAACCCGTCGGGGGGGCCTCCTACAATGAGCAGTTCTTC.

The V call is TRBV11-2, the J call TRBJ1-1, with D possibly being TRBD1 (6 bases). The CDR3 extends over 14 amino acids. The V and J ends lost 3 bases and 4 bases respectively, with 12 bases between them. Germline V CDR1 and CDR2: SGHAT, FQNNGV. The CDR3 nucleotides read TGTGCCAGCAGCTTCCAGACAGGAATCACTGAAGCTTTCTTT. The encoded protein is CASSFQTGITEAFF.

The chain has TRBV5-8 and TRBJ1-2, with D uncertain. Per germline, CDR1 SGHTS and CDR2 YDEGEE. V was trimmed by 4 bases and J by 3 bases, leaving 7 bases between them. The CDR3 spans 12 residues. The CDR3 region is CASSPGYYGYTF. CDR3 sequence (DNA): TGTGCCAGCAGCCCGGGTTACTATGGCTACACCTTC.

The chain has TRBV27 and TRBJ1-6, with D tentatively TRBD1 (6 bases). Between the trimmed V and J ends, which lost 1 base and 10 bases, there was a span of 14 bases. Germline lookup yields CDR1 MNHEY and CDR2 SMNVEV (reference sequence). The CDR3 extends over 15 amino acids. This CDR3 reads CASSLLTGIGSPLHF. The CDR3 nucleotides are TGTGCCAGCAGTTTATTAACAGGGATCGGATCACCCCTCCACTTT.

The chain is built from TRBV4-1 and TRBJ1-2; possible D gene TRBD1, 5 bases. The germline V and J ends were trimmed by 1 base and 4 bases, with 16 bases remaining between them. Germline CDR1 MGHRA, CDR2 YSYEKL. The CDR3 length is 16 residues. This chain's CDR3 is CASSQGPGGFIYGYTF. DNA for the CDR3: TGCGCCAGCAGCCAAGGCCCCGGGGGGTTCATCTATGGCTACACCTTC.

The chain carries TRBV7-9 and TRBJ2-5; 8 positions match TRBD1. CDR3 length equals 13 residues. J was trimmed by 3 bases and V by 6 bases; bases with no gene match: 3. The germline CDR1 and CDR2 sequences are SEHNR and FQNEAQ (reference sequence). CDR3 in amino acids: CASSTTGEETQYF. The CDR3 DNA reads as TGTGCCAGCAGTACGACAGGGGAAGAGACCCAGTACTTC.

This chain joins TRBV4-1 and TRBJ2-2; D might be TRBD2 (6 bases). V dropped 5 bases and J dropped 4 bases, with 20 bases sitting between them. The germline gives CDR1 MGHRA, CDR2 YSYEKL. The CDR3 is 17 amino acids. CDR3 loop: CASSERDSRGGTGELFF. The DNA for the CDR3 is TGCGCCAGCAGCGAACGGGACTCTCGAGGTGGCACCGGGGAGCTGTTTTTT.

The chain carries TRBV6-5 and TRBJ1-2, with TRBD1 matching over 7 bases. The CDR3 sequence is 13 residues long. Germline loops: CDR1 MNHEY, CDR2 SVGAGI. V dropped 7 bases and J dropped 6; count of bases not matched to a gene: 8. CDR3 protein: CASTLTRGNGYTF. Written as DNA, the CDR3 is TGTGCCAGCACCCTAACCAGGGGGAATGGCTACACCTTC.

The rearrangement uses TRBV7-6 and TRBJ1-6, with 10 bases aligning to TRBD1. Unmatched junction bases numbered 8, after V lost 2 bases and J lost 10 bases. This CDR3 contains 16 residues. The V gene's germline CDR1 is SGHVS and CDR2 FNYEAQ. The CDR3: CASSLSGTGVRSPLHF. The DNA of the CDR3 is TGTGCCAGCAGCTTATCCGGGACAGGGGTAAGATCACCCCTCCACTTT. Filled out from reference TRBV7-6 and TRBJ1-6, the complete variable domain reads GAGVSQSPRYKVTKRGQDVALRCDPISGHVSLYWYRQALGQGPEFLTYFNYEAQQDKSGLPNDRFSAERPEGSISTLTIQRTEQRDSAMYRCASSLSGTGVRSPLHFGNGTRLTVT.

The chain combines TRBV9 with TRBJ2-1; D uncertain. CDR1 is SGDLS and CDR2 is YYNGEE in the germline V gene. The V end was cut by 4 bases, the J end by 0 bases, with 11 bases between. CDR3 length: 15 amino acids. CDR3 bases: TGTGCCAGCAGCCCCTTGCCCGGCTCCTACAATGAGCAGTTCTTC. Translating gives CASSPLPGSYNEQFF.

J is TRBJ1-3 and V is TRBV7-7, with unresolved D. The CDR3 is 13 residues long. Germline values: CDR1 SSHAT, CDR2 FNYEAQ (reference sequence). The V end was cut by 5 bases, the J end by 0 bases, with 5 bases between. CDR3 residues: CASSLSSGNTIYF. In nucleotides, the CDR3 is TGTGCCAGCAGCCTTTCCTCTGGAAACACCATATATTTT.

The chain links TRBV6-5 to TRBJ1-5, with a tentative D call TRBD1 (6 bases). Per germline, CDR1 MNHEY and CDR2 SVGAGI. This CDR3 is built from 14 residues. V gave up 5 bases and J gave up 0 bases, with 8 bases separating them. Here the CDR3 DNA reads TGTGCCAGCAGTCCGGACAGTAGCAATCAGCCCCAGCATTTT. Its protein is CASSPDSSNQPQHF.

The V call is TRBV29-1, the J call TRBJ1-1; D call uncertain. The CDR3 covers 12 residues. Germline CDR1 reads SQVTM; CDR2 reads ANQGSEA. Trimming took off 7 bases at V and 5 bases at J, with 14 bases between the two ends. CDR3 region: CSDRRSGTEAFF. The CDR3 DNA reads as TGCAGCGACCGACGGTCGGGGACTGAAGCTTTCTTT.

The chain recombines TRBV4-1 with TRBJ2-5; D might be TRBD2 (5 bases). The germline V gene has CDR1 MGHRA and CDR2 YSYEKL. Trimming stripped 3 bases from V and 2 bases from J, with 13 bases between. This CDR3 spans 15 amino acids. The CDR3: CASSQERIGQETQYF. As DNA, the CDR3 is TGCGCCAGCAGCCAGGAGCGGATAGGACAAGAGACCCAGTACTTC.

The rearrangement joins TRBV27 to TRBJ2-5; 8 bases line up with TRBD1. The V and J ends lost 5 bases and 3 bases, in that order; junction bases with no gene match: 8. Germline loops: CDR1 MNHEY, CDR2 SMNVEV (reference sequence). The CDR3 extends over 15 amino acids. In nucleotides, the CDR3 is TGTGCCAGCAGTACAGCCGGGACAGGCAAAGAGACCCAGTACTTC. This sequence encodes CASSTAGTGKETQYF.

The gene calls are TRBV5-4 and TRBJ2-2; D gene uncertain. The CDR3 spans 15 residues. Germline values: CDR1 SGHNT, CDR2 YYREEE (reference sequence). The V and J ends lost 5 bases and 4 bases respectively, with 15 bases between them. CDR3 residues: CASSSARRGTGELFF. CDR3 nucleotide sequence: TGTGCCAGCAGTTCGGCTCGTCGAGGCACCGGGGAGCTGTTTTTT.

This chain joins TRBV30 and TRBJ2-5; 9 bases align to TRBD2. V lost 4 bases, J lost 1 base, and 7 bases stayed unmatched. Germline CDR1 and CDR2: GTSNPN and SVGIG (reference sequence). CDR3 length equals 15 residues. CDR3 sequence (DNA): TGTGCCTGGAATGAGGGGGGACTAGCCCAAGAGACCCAGTACTTC. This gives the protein CAWNEGGLAQETQYF.